The rows below give T cell receptor beta chains drawn from one sample of a study of regulatory T cells in long-lasting Graves disease. TCRdb re-called the multiplex PCR reads with MiXCR, one entry per CDR3 protein. The sample lists 600,000 to 650,000 distinct CDR3 sequences; roughly 15% were seen once. The same sample was also used in a study of T cells in Graves' hyperthyroidism and ophthalmopathy.

The sample here was peripheral blood mononuclear cells (PBMCs), taken at new diagnosis, from a patient treated with antithyroid drugs. Source of these receptors: a woman aged 30 to 39 with Graves disease. Both conserved end residues are part of each CDR3. Each record gives: J gene, clone size, V gene, D gene, CDR3 protein, CDR3 DNA. The D gene is left open where the match is weak. Expanded clones are given a class, and other clones once, few, many or no size at all.

TRBJ1-5,few,TRBV19,NA,CASSRRGGTFERPQHF,TGTGCCAGTAGTCGGCGGGGGGGCACGTTCGAACGGCCCCAGCATTTT
TRBJ1-5,many,TRBV19,TRBD1,CASSMTGANQPQHF,TGTGCCAGTAGTATGACAGGGGCCAATCAGCCCCAGCATTTT
TRBJ2-7,few,TRBV20-1,NA,CSVQGRHYEQYF,TGCAGTGTACAGGGCCGCCACTACGAGCAGTACTTC
TRBJ2-3,NA,TRBV15,NA,CATSRDWPRGDTQYF,TGTGCCACCAGCAGAGATTGGCCGAGGGGGGATACGCAGTATTTT
TRBJ2-7,NA,TRBV20-1,NA,CSATDRSSYEQYF,TGCAGTGCCACCGACAGGAGCTCCTACGAGCAGTACTTC
TRBJ1-2,many,TRBV29-1,TRBD1,CSAGEGTDGYTF,TGCAGCGCAGGGGAAGGGACAGATGGCTACACCTTC
TRBJ2-7,NA,TRBV7-3,NA,CASSQNGKRGAEQYF,TGTGCCAGCAGTCAAAACGGGAAGCGCGGCGCCGAGCAGTACTTC
TRBJ2-1,many,TRBV29-1,TRBD2,CSVDSSGRAHYEQFF,TGCAGCGTAGACTCTAGCGGGAGGGCCCACTATGAGCAGTTCTTC
TRBJ2-2,NA,TRBV12-3/TRBV12-4,NA,CASSSPSATGELFF,TGTGCCAGCAGTTCCCCTAGCGCCACCGGGGAGCTGTTTTTT
TRBJ2-5,NA,TRBV30,NA,CAWRLKNHREETQYF,TGTGCCTGGAGGCTAAAAAACCACAGGGAAGAGACCCAGTACTTC
TRBJ1-5,few,TRBV28,NA,CASRDSHNQPQHF,TGTGCCAGCAGGGACAGCCACAATCAGCCCCAGCATTTT
TRBJ2-7,NA,TRBV4-1,NA,CASSQDPSAYEQYF,TGCGCCAGCAGCCAAGATCCTAGCGCATACGAGCAGTACTTC
TRBJ2-5,few,TRBV30,TRBD2,CAWSSLGTIQETQYF,TGTGCCTGGAGCTCCCTCGGGACTATCCAAGAGACCCAGTACTTC
TRBJ2-5,NA,TRBV18,NA,CAGSPRASLDQETQYF,TGTGCCGGCTCACCCCGTGCTAGCCTGGACCAAGAGACCCAGTACTTC
TRBJ1-3,few,TRBV6-1,NA,CASSGTRSGNTIYF,TGTGCCAGCAGTGGCACACGCTCTGGAAACACCATATATTTT
TRBJ2-1,NA,TRBV20-1,NA,CSASIGEDEQFF,TGCAGTGCTAGTATCGGGGAAGATGAGCAGTTCTTC
TRBJ2-7,NA,TRBV15,NA,CATSRDLSGGAYEQYF,TGTGCCACCAGCAGAGATCTTTCCGGAGGGGCCTACGAGCAGTACTTC
TRBJ2-1,NA,TRBV5-5,TRBD1,CAVSGRGSLYNEQFF,TGTGCCGTATCCGGCAGGGGGTCCTTATACAATGAGCAGTTCTTC
TRBJ1-2,many,TRBV27,TRBD1,CASRAGTERNYGYTF,TGTGCCAGCAGGGCTGGGACAGAACGTAACTATGGCTACACCTTC
TRBJ1-5,many,TRBV12-3/TRBV12-4,NA,CASRSSLQPQHF,TGTGCCAGCAGATCTTCCCTCCAGCCCCAGCATTTT
TRBJ2-6,NA,TRBV25-1,NA,CASSEDRNSGANVLTF,TGTGCCAGCAGTGAAGACAGGAACTCTGGGGCCAACGTCCTGACTTTC
TRBJ1-3,few,TRBV19,NA,CASSIVRDTIYF,TGTGCCAGTAGTATCGTCCGGGACACCATATATTTT
TRBJ2-3,NA,TRBV7-6,NA,CASSTAHSTDTQYF,TGTGCCAGCAGCACGGCGCACAGCACAGATACGCAGTATTTT
TRBJ1-1,once,TRBV30,NA,CARGFNTEAFF,TGTGCCCGGGGCTTTAACACTGAAGCTTTCTTT
TRBJ2-7,few,TRBV24-1,TRBD2,CATSKSVYPGLAGIFRPYEQYF,TGTGCCACCAGTAAGAGCGTCTACCCGGGACTAGCGGGAATCTTTCGCCCCTACGAGCAGTACTTC
TRBJ2-7,many,TRBV29-1,NA,CSVEDGKIHEQYF,TGCAGCGTTGAAGATGGGAAGATCCACGAGCAGTACTTC
TRBJ1-5,NA,TRBV6-1,TRBD1,CASSRWDSLNQPQHF,TGTGCCAGCAGTCGATGGGACAGTCTAAATCAGCCCCAGCATTTT
TRBJ1-5,many,TRBV18,NA,CASSPLGSSNQPQHF,TGTGCCAGCTCACCACTGGGTTCCAGCAATCAGCCCCAGCATTTT
TRBJ2-7,few,TRBV4-1,TRBD1,CANSHGTGSYEQYF,TGCGCCAACAGCCACGGGACAGGGAGCTACGAGCAGTACTTC
TRBJ2-1,many,TRBV2,NA,CASRATDKYNEQFF,TGTGCCAGCAGAGCGACCGACAAATACAATGAGCAGTTCTTC
TRBJ2-1,many,TRBV11-2,TRBD2,CASSLALTSSFNEQFF,TGTGCCAGCAGCTTAGCCCTGACTAGCTCCTTCAATGAGCAGTTCTTC
TRBJ1-5,few,TRBV27,TRBD1,CAASGGQNQPQHF,TGTGCCGCCTCCGGGGGACAGAATCAGCCCCAGCATTTT
TRBJ1-1,many,TRBV20-1,TRBD1,CSARGDRGSGQEAFF,TGCAGTGCTAGGGGGGATCGGGGTTCGGGACAGGAAGCTTTCTTT
TRBJ2-7,few,TRBV6-1,TRBD2,CASSGAGSEQYF,TGTGCCAGCAGTGGAGCGGGGTCCGAGCAGTACTTC
TRBJ1-2,few,TRBV4-1,NA,CASSQEGGLLYGYTF,TGCGCCAGCAGCCAAGAAGGGGGTCTGTTGTATGGCTACACCTTC
TRBJ2-7,few,TRBV6-1,NA,CASRGPQRVYEQYF,TGTGCCAGCAGGGGGCCGCAGAGGGTCTACGAGCAGTACTTC
TRBJ2-6,NA,TRBV27,NA,CASGPISGANVLTF,TGTGCCAGCGGTCCCATCTCTGGGGCCAACGTCCTGACTTTC
TRBJ2-3,NA,TRBV6-4,TRBD2,CASSVGRESNTQYF,TGTGCCAGCAGTGTTGGGCGGGAGTCAAATACGCAGTATTTT
TRBJ2-7,NA,TRBV9,TRBD2,CASSVGPASGRHSYEQYF,TGTGCCAGCAGCGTAGGCCCGGCTAGCGGGAGGCACTCCTACGAGCAGTACTTC
TRBJ2-7,NA,TRBV7-3,NA,CASSLGLIGETYEQYF,TGTGCCAGCAGCTTAGGGTTAATAGGTGAGACCTACGAGCAGTACTTC
TRBJ2-3,many,TRBV7-2,TRBD2,CASRGGLAGADTQYF,TGTGCCAGCAGGGGCGGGCTAGCGGGAGCAGATACGCAGTATTTT
TRBJ2-5,many,TRBV24-1,TRBD2,CATSDKAGGIGETQYF,TGTGCCACCAGTGATAAAGCCGGGGGGATCGGGGAGACCCAGTACTTC
TRBJ1-1,few,TRBV29-1,NA,CSGAWDKEGFF,TGCAGCGGCGCCTGGGACAAGGAAGGTTTCTTT
TRBJ2-5,few,TRBV29-1,TRBD1,CSAPLLGQVTQYF,TGCAGCGCTCCTCTCCTAGGACAGGTGACCCAGTACTTC
TRBJ2-1,NA,TRBV5-1,NA,CASRFRSGATVNNEQFF,TGCGCCAGCAGATTCCGGTCTGGGGCGACAGTGAACAATGAGCAGTTCTTC
TRBJ2-2,NA,TRBV28,NA,CASSRDGVFPGELFF,TGTGCCAGCAGTCGTGATGGTGTTTTTCCCGGGGAGCTGTTTTTT
TRBJ2-1,many,TRBV6-2/TRBV6-3,NA,CASRILDGRSYNEQFF,TGTGCCAGCAGAATCCTTGACGGCCGCTCCTACAATGAGCAGTTCTTC
TRBJ1-5,few,TRBV28,NA,CASSPQAGGNQPQHF,TGTGCCAGCAGCCCACAGGCTGGGGGGAATCAGCCCCAGCATTTT
TRBJ1-2,many,TRBV28,NA,CASSSFMGNYGYTF,TGTGCCAGCAGCTCCTTCATGGGGAACTATGGCTACACCTTC
TRBJ2-3,many,TRBV11-2,TRBD2,CASSSVAGTRTDTQYF,TGTGCCAGCAGCTCCGTAGCGGGGACACGCACAGATACGCAGTATTTT
TRBJ2-2,many,TRBV27,TRBD2,CASGRGTGELFF,TGTGCCAGCGGGAGGGGCACCGGGGAGCTGTTTTTT